The next 5 T cell receptor beta chains were all read from a single sample in a study of blood T cell repertoires in COVID-19. Data came from immunoSEQ multiplex PCR; TCRdb stores just in-frame clones and leaves some out. The sample yields 130,000 to 150,000 clones, roughly 80% seen once. Sequencing was done on a sample of peripheral blood. These receptors all stem from a human donor in a cohort sampled during active COVID-19.

V gene TRBV4-3 combines with J gene TRBJ1-2, with 7 nucleotides matching TRBD1. J was trimmed by 8 bases and V by 1 base; bases with no gene match: 10. The CDR3 spans 15 residues. Germline V gene sequence: CDR1 LGHNA, CDR2 YSLEER. Here the CDR3 reads CASSQGGTDIGGYTF. The CDR3 region has the DNA TGCGCCAGCAGCCAAGGAGGGACAGACATAGGGGGCTACACCTTC.

The genes are TRBV9 and TRBJ2-2, with TRBD2 as a possible D gene (6 bases). CDR1 is SGDLS, CDR2 YYNGEE, per germline. The CDR3 runs to 14 residues. Trimming removed 2 bases from V and 7 bases from J, with 12 bases in between. Written as DNA, the CDR3 is TGTGCCAGCAGCGTCTTGATGGGGGGCGGGGAGCTGTTTTTT. It encodes CASSVLMGGGELFF.

This clone turned up a few times. The chain is built from TRBV6-2 or TRBV6-3 and TRBJ2-7; D perhaps matches TRBD1 (6 bases). Trimming cost V 2 bases and J 0 bases, with 17 bases left between them. The CDR3 covers 17 residues. Looked up from germline, CDR1 is MNHEY and CDR2 is SVGEGT. CDR3 sequence reads: CASSYGITGPFSYEQYF. CDR3 sequence (DNA): TGTGCCAGCAGTTACGGTATCACAGGGCCCTTCTCCTACGAGCAGTACTTC.

The chain carries TRBV9 and TRBJ2-5; 14 bases line up with TRBD2. Germline CDR1 is SGDLS and CDR2 is YYNGEE. Germline trimming cut 0 bases from V and 1 base from J; bases unmatched to any gene: 2. The CDR3 contains 17 residues. The CDR3 sequence is CASSVGTSGGFQETQYF. CDR3 nucleotides: TGTGCCAGCAGCGTAGGGACTAGCGGGGGGTTCCAAGAGACCCAGTACTTC.

V usage is TRBV7-8 and J usage is TRBJ1-2, with 7 bases fitting TRBD1. J gave up 0 bases and V 5 bases, and 3 bases lay outside the gene matches. The germline V gene encodes CDR1 SGHVS and CDR2 FQNEAQ. This CDR3 is 14 amino acids long. This chain's CDR3 is CASSATGSNYGYTF. CDR3 DNA sequence: TGTGCCAGCAGCGCGACAGGGTCTAACTATGGCTACACCTTC.